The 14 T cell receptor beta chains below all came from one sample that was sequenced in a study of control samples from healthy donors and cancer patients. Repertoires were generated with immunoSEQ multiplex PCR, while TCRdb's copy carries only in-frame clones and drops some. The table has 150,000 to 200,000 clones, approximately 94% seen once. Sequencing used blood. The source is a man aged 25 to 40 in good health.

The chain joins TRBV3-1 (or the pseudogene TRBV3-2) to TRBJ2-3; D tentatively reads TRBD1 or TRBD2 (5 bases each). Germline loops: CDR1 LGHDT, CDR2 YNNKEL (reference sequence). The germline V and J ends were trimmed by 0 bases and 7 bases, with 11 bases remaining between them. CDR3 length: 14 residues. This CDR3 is CASSQDYGANTQYF. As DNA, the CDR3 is TGTGCCAGCAGCCAAGATTACGGGGCCAATACGCAGTATTTT.

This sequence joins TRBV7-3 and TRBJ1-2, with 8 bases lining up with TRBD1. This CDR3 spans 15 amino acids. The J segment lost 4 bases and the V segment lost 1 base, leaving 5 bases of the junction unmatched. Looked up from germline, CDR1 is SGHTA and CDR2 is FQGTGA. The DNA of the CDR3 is TGTGCCAGCAGCTTAAGTCCGGGACAGGCCTATGGCTACACCTTC. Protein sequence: CASSLSPGQAYGYTF.

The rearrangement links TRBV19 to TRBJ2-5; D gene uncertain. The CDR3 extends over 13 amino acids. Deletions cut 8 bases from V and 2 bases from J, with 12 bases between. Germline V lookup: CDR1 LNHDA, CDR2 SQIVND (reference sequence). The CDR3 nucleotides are TGTGCCAGTGCCAGGAACGGTCAAGAGACCCAGTACTTC. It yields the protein CASARNGQETQYF.

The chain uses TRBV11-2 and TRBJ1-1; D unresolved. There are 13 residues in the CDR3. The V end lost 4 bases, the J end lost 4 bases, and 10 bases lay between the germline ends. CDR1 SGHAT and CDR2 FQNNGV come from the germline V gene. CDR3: CASSSERGTEAFF. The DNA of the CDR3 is TGTGCCAGCAGCTCAGAGCGTGGCACTGAAGCTTTCTTT. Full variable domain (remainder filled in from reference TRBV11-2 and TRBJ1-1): EAGVAQSPRYKIIEKRQSVAFWCNPISGHATLYWYQQILGQGPKLLIQFQNNGVVDDSQLPKDRFSAERLKGVDSTLKIQPAKLEDSAVYLCASSSERGTEAFFGQGTRLTVV.

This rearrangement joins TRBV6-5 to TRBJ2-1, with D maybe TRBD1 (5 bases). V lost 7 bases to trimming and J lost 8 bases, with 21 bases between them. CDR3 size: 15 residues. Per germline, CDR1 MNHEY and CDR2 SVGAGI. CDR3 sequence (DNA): TGTGCCAGCAATCCCCACAGGCAGTCCCAGCATGAGCAGTTCTTC. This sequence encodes CASNPHRQSQHEQFF.

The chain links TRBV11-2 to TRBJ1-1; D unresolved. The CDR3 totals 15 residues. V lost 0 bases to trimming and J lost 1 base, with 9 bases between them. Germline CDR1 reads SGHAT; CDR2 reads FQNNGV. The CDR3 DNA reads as TGTGCCAGCAGCTTAGAAGGCAGTTGGAACACTGAAGCTTTCTTT. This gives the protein CASSLEGSWNTEAFF.

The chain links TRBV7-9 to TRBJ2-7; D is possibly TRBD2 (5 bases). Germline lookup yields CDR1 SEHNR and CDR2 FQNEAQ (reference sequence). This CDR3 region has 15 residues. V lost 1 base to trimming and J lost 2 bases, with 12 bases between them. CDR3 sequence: CASSLGLAPTYEQYF. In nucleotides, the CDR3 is TGTGCCAGCAGCTTAGGTTTAGCGCCTACCTACGAGCAGTACTTC.

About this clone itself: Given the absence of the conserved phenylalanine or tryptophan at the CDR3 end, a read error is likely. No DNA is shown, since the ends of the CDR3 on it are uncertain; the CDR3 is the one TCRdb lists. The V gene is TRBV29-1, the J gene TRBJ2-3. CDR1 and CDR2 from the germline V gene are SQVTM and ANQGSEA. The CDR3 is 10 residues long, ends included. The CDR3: CSGYTDTHYP.

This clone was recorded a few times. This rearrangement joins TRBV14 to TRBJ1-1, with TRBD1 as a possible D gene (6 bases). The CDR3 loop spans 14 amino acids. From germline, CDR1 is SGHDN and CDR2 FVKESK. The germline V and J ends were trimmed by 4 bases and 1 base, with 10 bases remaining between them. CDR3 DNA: TGTGCCAGCAGCCGGTCGACAGGGAACACTGAAGCTTTCTTT. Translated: CASSRSTGNTEAFF.

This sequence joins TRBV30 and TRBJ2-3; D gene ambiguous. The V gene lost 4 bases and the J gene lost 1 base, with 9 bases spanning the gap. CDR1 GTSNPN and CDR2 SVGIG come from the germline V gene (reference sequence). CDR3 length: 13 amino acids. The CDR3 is CAWTVRGTDTQYF. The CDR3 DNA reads TGTGCCTGGACAGTTCGAGGCACAGATACGCAGTATTTT.

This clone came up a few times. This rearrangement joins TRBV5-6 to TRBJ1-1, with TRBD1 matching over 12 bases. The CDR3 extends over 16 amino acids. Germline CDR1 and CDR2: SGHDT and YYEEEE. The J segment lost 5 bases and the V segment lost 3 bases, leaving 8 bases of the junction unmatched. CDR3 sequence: CASSSAGQGAGTEAFF. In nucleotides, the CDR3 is TGTGCCAGCAGCTCCGCGGGACAGGGGGCAGGGACTGAAGCTTTCTTT.

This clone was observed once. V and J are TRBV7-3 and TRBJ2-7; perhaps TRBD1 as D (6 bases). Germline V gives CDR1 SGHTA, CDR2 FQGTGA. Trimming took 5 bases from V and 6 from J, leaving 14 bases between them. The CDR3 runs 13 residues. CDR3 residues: CASSTRRGTEQYF. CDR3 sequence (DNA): TGTGCCAGCAGCACTAGAAGGGGGACCGAGCAGTACTTC.

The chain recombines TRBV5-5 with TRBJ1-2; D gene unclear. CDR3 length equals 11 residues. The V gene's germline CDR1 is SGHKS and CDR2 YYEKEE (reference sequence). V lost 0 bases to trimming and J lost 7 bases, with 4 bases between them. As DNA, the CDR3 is TGTGCCAGCAGCTTGGGCGGTGGCTACACCTTC. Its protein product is CASSLGGGYTF.

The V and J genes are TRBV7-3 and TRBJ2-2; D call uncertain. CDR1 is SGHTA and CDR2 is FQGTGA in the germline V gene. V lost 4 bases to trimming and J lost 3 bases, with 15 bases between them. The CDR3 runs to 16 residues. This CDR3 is CASSSGQRRYTGELFF. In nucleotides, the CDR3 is TGTGCCAGCAGCTCTGGCCAGCGAAGGTACACCGGGGAGCTGTTTTTT.